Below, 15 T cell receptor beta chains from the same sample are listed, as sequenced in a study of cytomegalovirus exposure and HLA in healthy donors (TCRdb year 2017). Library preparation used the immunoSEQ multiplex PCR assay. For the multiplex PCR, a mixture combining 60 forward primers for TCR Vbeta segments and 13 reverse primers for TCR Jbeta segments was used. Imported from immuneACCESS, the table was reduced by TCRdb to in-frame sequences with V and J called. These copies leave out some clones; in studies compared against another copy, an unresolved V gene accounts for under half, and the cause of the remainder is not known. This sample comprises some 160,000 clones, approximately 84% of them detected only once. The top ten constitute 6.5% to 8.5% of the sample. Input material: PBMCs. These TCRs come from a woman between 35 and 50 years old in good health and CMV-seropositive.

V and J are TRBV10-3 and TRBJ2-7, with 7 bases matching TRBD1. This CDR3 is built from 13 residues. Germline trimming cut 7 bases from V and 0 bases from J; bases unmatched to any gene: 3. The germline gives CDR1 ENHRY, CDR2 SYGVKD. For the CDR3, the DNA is TGTGCCATCACCGGGGACAGCTCCTACGAGCAGTACTTC. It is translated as CAITGDSSYEQYF.

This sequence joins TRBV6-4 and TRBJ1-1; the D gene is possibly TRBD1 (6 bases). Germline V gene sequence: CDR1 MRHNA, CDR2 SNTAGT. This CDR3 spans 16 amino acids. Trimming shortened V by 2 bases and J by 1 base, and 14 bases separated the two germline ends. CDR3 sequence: CASSDSDRKENTEAFF. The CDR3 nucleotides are TGTGCCAGCAGTGACAGCGACAGGAAGGAGAACACTGAAGCTTTCTTT.

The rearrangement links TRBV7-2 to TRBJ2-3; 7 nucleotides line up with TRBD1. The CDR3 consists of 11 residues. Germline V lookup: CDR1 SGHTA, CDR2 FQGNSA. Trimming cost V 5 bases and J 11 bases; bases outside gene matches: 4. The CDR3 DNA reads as TGTGCCAGCAGCCGGGACAGAAAGCAGTATTTT. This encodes CASSRDRKQYF. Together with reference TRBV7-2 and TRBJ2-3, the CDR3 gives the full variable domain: GAGVSQSPSNKVTEKGKDVELRCDPISGHTALYWYRQSLGQGLEFLIYFQGNSAPDKSGLPSDRFSAERTGGSVSTLTIQRTQQEDSAVYLCASSRDRKQYFGPGTRLTVL.

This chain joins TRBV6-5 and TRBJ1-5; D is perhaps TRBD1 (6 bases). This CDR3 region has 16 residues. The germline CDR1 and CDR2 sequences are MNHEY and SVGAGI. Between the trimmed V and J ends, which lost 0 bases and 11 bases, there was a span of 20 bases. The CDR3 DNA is TGTGCCAGCAGTTACTCGGTGGGACAAGGTTTCTCGGCCCAGCATTTT. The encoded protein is CASSYSVGQGFSAQHF.

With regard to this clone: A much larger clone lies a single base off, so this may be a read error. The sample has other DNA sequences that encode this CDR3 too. The DNA for the CDR3 is TGTGCCAGCAGCTTAGCGGGACAGGGATCCTACGAGCAGTACTTC. It encodes CASSLAGQGSYEQYF. The chain carries TRBV7-9 and TRBJ2-7; the match to TRBD1 covers 9 bases. V was pared by 0 bases and J by 1 base, with 1 base of the junction left unmatched. The CDR3 is 15 amino acids. Germline V gene sequence: CDR1 SEHNR, CDR2 FQNEAQ (reference sequence).

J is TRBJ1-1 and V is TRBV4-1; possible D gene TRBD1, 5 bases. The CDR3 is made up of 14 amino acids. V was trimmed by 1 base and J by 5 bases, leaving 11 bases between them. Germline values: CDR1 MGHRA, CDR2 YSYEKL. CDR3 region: CASSQAGWATEAFF. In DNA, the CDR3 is TGCGCCAGCAGCCAAGCAGGGTGGGCGACTGAAGCTTTCTTT.

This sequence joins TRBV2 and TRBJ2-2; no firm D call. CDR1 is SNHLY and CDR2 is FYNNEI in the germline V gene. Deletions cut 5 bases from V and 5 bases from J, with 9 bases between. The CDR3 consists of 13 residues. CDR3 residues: CASSLRNTGELFF. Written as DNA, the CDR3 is TGTGCCAGCAGTTTGCGGAATACCGGGGAGCTGTTTTTT. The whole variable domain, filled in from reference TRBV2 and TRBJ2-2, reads EPEVTQTPSHQVTQMGQEVILRCVPISNHLYFYWYRQILGQKVEFLVSFYNNEISEKSEIFDDQFSVERPDGSNFTLKIRSTKLEDSAMYFCASSLRNTGELFFGEGSRLTVL.

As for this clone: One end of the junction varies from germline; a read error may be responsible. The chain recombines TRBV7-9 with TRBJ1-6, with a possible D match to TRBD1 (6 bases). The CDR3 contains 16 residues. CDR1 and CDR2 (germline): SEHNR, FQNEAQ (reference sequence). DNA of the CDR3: TGTTCCAGCAGCTTAGCCGGACAGCTGAGGACTTCACCCCTCCACTTT. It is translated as CSSSLAGQLRTSPLHF.

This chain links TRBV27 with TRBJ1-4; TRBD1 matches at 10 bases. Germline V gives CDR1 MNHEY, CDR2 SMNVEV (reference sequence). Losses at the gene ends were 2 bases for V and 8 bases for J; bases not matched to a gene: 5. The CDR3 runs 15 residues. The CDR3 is CASSLTGTGVEKLFF. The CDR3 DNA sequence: TGTGCCAGCAGTTTAACCGGGACAGGGGTCGAAAAACTGTTTTTT.

CDR3 coding DNA: TGTGCCAGCAGCTTAGTCGGGAATGAGCAGTTCTTC. Protein product: CASSLVGNEQFF. The chain combines TRBV7-8 with TRBJ2-1, with no clear D. The germline V gene encodes CDR1 SGHVS and CDR2 FQNEAQ. Trimming shortened V by 1 base and J by 7 bases, and 5 bases separated the two germline ends. There are 12 residues in the CDR3.

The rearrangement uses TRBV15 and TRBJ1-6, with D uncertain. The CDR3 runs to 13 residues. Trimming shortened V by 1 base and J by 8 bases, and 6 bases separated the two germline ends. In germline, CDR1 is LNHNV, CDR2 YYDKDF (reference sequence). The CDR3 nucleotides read TGTGCCACCAGCAGAGGCGACTATTCACCCCTCCACTTT. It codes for CATSRGDYSPLHF. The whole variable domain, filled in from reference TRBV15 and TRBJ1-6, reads DAMVIQNPRYQVTQFGKPVTLSCSQTLNHNVMYWYQQKSSQAPKLLFHYYDKDFNNEADTPDNFQSRRPNTSFCFLDIRSPGLGDTAMYLCATSRGDYSPLHFGNGTRLTVT.

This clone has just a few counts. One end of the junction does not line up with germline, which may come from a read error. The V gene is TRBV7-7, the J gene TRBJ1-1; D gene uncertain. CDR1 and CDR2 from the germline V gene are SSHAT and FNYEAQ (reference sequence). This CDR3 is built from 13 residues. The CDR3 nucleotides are TGTGCTAGCAGCTTAGGCAGGAACACTGAAGCTTTCTTT. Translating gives CASSLGRNTEAFF.

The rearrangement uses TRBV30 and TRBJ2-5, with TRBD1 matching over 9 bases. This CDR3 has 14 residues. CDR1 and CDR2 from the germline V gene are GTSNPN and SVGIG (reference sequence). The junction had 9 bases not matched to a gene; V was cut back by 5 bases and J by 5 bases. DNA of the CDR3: TGTGCCTGGCTGGACAGGGGTGGGTTGGAGACCCAGTACTTC. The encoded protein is CAWLDRGGLETQYF.

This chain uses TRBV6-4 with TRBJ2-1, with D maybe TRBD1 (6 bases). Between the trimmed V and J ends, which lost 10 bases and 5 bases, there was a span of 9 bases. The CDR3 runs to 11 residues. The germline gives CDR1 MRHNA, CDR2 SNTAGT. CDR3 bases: TGTGCCAACTGGACAGACAATGAGCAGTTCTTC. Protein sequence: CANWTDNEQFF.

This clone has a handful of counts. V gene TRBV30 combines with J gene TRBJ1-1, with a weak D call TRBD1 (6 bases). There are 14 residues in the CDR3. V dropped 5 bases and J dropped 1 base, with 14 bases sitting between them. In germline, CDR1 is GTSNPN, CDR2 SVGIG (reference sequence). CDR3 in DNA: TGTGCCTGGGATAAACAGGGTAAGAACACTGAAGCTTTCTTT. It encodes CAWDKQGKNTEAFF.